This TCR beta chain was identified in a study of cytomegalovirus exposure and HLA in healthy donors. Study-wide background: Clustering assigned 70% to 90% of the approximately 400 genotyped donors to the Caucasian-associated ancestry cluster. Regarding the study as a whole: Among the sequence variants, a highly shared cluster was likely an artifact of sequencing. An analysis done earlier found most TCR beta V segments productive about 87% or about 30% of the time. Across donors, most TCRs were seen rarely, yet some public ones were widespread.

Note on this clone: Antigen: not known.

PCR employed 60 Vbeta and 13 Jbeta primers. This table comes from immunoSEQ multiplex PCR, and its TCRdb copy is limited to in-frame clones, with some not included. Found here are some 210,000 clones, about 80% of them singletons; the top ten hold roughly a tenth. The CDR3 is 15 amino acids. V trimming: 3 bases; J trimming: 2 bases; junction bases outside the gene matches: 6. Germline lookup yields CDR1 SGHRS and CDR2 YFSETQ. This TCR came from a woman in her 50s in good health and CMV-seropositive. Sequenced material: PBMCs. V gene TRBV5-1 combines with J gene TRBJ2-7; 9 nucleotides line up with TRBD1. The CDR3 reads CASSSTGGDPYEQYF. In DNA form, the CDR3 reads TGCGCCAGCAGCTCCACAGGGGGCGATCCCTACGAGCAGTACTTC. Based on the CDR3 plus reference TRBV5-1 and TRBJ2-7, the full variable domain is KAGVTQTPRYLIKTRGQQVTLSCSPISGHRSVSWYQQTPGQGLQFLFEYFSETQRNKGNFPGRFSGRQFSNSRSEMNVSTLELGDSALYLCASSSTGGDPYEQYFGPGTRLTVT.